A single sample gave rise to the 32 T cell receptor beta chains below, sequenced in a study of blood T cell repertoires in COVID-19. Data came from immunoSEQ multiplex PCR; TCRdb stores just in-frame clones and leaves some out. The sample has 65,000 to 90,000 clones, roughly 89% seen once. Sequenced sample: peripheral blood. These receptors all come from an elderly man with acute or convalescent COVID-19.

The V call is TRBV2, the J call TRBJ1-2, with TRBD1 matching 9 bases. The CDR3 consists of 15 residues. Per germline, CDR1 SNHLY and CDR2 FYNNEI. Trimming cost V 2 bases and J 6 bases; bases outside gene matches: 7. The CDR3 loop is CASSEPPQGANGYTF. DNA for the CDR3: TGTGCCAGCAGTGAACCCCCACAGGGGGCTAATGGCTACACCTTC. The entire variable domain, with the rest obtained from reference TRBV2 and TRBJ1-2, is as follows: EPEVTQTPSHQVTQMGQEVILRCVPISNHLYFYWYRQILGQKVEFLVSFYNNEISEKSEIFDDQFSVERPDGSNFTLKIRSTKLEDSAMYFCASSEPPQGANGYTFGSGTRLTVV.

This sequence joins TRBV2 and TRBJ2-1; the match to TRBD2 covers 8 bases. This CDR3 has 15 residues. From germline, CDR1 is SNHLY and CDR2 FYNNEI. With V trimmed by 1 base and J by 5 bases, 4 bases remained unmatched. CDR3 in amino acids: CASSEEVAGNNEQFF. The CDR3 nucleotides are TGTGCCAGCAGTGAAGAGGTAGCGGGGAACAATGAGCAGTTCTTC.

Written as DNA, the CDR3 is TGTGCCAGCAGTGGGGAGCAGGGGGCTTACGAGCAGTACTTC. Encoded protein: CASSGEQGAYEQYF. The rearrangement links TRBV2 to TRBJ2-7; 8 positions agree with TRBD1. CDR1 and CDR2 from the germline V gene are SNHLY and FYNNEI. The CDR3 is 14 residues long. Losses at the gene ends were 4 bases for V and 4 bases for J; bases not matched to a gene: 6. The full variable domain, rest sourced from reference TRBV2 and TRBJ2-7, is EPEVTQTPSHQVTQMGQEVILRCVPISNHLYFYWYRQILGQKVEFLVSFYNNEISEKSEIFDDQFSVERPDGSNFTLKIRSTKLEDSAMYFCASSGEQGAYEQYFGPGTRLTVT.

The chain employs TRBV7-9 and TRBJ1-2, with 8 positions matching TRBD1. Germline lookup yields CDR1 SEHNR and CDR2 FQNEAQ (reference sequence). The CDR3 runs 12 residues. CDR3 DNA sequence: TGTGCTGTGAGGACAGGGATGAATGGCTACACCTTC. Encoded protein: CAVRTGMNGYTF.

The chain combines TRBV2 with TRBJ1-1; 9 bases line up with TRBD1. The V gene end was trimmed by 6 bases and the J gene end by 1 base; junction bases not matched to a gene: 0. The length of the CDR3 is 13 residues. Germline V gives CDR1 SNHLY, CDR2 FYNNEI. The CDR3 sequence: CASRGQGNTEAFF. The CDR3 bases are TGTGCCAGCAGGGGACAGGGGAACACTGAAGCTTTCTTT.

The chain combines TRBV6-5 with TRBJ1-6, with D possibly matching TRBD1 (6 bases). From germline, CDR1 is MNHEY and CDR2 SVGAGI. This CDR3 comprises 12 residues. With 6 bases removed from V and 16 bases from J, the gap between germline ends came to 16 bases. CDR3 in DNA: TGTGCCAGCAGCCGCAGGGGAGGGGAACTCCACTTT. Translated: CASSRRGGELHF.

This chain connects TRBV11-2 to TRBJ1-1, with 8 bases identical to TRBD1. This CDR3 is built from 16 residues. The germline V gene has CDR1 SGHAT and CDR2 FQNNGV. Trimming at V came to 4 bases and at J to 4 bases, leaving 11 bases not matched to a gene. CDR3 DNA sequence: TGTGCCAGCAGCTCGCCAATGACAGGGGAGGGCACTGAAGCTTTCTTT. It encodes CASSSPMTGEGTEAFF.

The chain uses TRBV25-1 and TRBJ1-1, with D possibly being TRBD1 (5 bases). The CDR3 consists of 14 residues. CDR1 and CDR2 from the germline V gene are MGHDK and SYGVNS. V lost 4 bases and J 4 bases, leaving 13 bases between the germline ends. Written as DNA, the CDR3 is TGTGCCAGCAGTGTACAGGAAGGAACCACTGAAGCTTTCTTT. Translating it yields CASSVQEGTTEAFF.

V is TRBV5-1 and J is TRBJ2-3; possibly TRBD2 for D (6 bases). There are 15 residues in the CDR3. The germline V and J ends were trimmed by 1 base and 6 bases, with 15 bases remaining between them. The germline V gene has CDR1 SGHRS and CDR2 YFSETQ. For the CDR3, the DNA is TGCGCCAGCAGCTTGACGGGGGATAGTACGGATACGCAGTATTTT. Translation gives CASSLTGDSTDTQYF. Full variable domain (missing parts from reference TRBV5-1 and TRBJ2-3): KAGVTQTPRYLIKTRGQQVTLSCSPISGHRSVSWYQQTPGQGLQFLFEYFSETQRNKGNFPGRFSGRQFSNSRSEMNVSTLELGDSALYLCASSLTGDSTDTQYFGPGTRLTVL.

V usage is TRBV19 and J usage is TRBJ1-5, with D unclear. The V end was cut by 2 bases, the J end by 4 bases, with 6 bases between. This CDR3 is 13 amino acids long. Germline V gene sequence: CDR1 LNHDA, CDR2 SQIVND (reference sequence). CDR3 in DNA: TGTGCCAGTAGTATAAGCGGGAATCAGCCCCAGCATTTT. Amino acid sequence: CASSISGNQPQHF.

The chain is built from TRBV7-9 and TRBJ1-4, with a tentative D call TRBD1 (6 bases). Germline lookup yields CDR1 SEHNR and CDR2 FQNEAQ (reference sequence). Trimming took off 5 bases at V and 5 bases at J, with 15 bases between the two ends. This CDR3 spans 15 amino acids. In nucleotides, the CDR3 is TGTGCCAGCAGCGCAACACAGGGTATGAATGAAAAACTGTTTTTT. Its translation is CASSATQGMNEKLFF.

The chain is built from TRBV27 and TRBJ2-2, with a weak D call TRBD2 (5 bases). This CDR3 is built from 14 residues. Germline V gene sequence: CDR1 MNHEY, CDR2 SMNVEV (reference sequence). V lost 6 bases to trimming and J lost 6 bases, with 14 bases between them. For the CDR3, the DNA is TGTGCCAGCAGACCCGGACTCCTCCCCGGGGAGCTGTTTTTT. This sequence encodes CASRPGLLPGELFF.

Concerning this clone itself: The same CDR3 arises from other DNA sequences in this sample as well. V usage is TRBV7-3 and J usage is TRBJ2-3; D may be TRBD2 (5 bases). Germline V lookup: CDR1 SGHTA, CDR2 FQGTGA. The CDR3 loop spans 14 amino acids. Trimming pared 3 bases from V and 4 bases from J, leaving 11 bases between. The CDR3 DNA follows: TGTGCCAGCAGCTTCGGAGGAGGCCCAGATACGCAGTATTTT. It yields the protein CASSFGGGPDTQYF.

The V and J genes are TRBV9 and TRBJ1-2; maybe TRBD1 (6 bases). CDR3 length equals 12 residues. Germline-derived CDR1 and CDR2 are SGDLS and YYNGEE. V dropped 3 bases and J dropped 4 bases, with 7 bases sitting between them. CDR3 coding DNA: TGTGCCAGCAGCGCACAGGGCTATGGCTACACCTTC. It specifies CASSAQGYGYTF. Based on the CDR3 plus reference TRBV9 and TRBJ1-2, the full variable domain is DSGVTQTPKHLITATGQRVTLRCSPRSGDLSVYWYQQSLDQGLQFLIQYYNGEERAKGNILERFSAQQFPDLHSELNLSSLELGDSALYFCASSAQGYGYTFGSGTRLTVV.

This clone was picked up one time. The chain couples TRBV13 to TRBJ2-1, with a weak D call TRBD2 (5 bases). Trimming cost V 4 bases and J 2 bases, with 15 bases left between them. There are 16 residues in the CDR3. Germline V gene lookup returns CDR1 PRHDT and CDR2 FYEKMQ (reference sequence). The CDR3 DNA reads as TGTGCCAGCAGCTACCCTCGAGGGCCTGCCTACAATGAGCAGTTCTTC. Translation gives CASSYPRGPAYNEQFF.

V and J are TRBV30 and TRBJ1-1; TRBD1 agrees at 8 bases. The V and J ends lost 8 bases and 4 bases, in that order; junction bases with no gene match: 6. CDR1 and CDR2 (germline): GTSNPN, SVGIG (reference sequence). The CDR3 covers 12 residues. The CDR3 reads CAQGQGGTEAFF. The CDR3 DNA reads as TGTGCCCAAGGACAGGGCGGCACTGAAGCTTTCTTT.

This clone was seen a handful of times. This CDR3 reads CASSSSGFQPMNTEAFF. CDR3 DNA: TGCGCCAGCAGCTCGTCCGGGTTCCAGCCAATGAACACTGAAGCTTTCTTT. The chain combines TRBV5-1 with TRBJ1-1; D remains unclear. The CDR3 totals 17 residues. Germline V gene lookup returns CDR1 SGHRS and CDR2 YFSETQ. V was pared by 3 bases and J by 0 bases, with 18 bases between.

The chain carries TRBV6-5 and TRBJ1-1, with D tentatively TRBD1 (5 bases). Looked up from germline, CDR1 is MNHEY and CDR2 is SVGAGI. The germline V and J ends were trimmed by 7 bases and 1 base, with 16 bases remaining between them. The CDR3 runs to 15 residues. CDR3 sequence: CASTAGTSPNTEAFF. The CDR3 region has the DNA TGTGCCAGCACGGCCGGGACTTCGCCGAACACTGAAGCTTTCTTT.

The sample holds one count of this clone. The CDR3 DNA reads as TGTGCCAGTAGCGCCGGGACTAATTGGTACGAGCAGTACTTC. It encodes CASSAGTNWYEQYF. The J gene is TRBJ2-7, the V gene TRBV19; 7 bases map to TRBD2. CDR1 LNHDA and CDR2 SQIVND come from the germline V gene (reference sequence). The CDR3 covers 14 residues. V gave up 6 bases and J gave up 4 bases; unmatched junction bases: 9.

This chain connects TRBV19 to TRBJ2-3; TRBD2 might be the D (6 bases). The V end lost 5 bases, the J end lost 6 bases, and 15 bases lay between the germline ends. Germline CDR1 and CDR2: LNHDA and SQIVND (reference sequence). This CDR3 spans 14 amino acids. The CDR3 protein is CASSPKTRVDTQYF. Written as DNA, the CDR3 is TGTGCCAGTAGTCCGAAGACTAGGGTGGATACGCAGTATTTT. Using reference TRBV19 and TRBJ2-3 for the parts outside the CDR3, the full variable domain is DGGITQSPKYLFRKEGQNVTLSCEQNLNHDAMYWYRQDPGQGLRLIYYSQIVNDFQKGDIAEGYSVSREKKESFPLTVTSAQKNPTAFYLCASSPKTRVDTQYFGPGTRLTVL.

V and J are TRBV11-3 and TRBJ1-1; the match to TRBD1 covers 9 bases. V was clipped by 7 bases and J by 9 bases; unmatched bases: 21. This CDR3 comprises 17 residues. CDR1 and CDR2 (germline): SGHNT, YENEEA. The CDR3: CASIGRKMGGQGQKAFF. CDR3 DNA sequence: TGTGCCAGCATCGGCCGCAAGATGGGGGGACAGGGACAAAAAGCTTTCTTT.

CDR3 protein: CASSEGQPDNEQFF. As DNA, the CDR3 is TGCGCCAGCAGTGAGGGACAGCCGGACAATGAGCAGTTCTTC. The rearrangement uses TRBV10-1 and TRBJ2-1, with D maybe TRBD1 (6 bases). The CDR3 length is 14 residues. CDR1 is WNHNN, CDR2 SYGVQD, per germline (reference sequence). V lost 2 bases, J lost 5 bases, and 10 bases lay in between.

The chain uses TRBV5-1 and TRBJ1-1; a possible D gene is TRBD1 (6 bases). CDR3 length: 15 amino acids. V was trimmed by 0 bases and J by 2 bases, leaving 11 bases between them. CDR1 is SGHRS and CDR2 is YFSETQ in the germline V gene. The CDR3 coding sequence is TGCGCCAGCAGCTTGGAGAGACAGGTCAACACTGAAGCTTTCTTT. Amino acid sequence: CASSLERQVNTEAFF.

CDR3 in amino acids: CASSFSGGGQGTEAFF. DNA for the CDR3: TGTGCCAGCAGCTTTTCGGGGGGCGGTCAGGGCACTGAAGCTTTCTTT. The rearrangement joins TRBV11-2 to TRBJ1-1; possibly TRBD1 for D (6 bases). This CDR3 contains 16 residues. Germline V gene sequence: CDR1 SGHAT, CDR2 FQNNGV. The V gene lost 3 bases and the J gene lost 4 bases, with 18 bases spanning the gap.

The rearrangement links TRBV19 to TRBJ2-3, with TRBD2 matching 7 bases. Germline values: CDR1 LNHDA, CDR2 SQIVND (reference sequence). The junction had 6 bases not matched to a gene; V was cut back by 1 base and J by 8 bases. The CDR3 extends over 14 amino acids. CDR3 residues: CASSIAAGRSTQYF. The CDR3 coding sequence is TGTGCCAGTAGTATAGCAGCGGGAAGGAGTACGCAGTATTTT.

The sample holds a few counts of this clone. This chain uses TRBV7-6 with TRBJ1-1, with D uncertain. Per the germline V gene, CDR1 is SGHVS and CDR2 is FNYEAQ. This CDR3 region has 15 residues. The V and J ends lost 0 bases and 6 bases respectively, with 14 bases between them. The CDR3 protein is CASSLARDATAEAFF. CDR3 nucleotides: TGTGCCAGCAGCTTAGCGAGGGATGCGACCGCTGAAGCTTTCTTT.

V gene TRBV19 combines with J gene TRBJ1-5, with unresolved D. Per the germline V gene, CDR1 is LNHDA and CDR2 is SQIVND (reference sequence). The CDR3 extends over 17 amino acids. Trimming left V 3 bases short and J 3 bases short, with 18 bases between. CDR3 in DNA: TGTGCCAGTAGTATTATTCTCGGTCGACAAGACAATCAGCCCCAGCATTTT. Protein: CASSIILGRQDNQPQHF.

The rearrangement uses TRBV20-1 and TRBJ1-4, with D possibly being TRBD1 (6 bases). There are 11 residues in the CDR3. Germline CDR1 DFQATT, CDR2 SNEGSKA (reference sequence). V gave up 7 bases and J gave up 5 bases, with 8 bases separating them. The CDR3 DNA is TGCAGTGGACAGGCGAATGAAAAACTGTTTTTT. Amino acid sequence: CSGQANEKLFF.

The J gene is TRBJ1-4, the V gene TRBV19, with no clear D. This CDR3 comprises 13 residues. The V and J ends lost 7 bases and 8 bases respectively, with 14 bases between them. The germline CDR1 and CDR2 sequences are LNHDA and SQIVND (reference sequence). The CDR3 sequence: CASTTNRREKLFF. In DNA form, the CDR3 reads TGTGCCAGTACAACTAATCGACGCGAAAAACTGTTTTTT.

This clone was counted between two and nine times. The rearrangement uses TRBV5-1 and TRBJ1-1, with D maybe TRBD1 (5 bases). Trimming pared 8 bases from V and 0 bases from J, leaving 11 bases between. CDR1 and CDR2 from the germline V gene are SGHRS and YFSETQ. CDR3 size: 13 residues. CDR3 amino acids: CASSDSMNTEAFF. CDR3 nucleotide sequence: TGCGCCAGTTCAGACAGCATGAACACTGAAGCTTTCTTT.

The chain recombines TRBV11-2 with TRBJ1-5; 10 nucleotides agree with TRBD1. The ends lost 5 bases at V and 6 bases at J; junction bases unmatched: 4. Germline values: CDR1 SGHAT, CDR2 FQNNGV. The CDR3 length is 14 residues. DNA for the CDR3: TGTGCCAGCAGCCCGAGGACAGGGGGTCAGCCCCAGCATTTT. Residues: CASSPRTGGQPQHF. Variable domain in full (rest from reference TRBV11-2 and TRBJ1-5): EAGVAQSPRYKIIEKRQSVAFWCNPISGHATLYWYQQILGQGPKLLIQFQNNGVVDDSQLPKDRFSAERLKGVDSTLKIQPAKLEDSAVYLCASSPRTGGQPQHFGDGTRLSIL.

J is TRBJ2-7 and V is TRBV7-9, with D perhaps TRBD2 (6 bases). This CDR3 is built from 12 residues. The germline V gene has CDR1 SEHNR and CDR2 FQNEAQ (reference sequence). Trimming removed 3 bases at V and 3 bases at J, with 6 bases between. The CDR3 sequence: CASSFSGYEQYF. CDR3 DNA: TGTGCCAGCAGCTTTAGCGGCTACGAGCAGTACTTC. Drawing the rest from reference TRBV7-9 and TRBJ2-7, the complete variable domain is DTGVSQNPRHKITKRGQNVTFRCDPISEHNRLYWYRQTLGQGPEFLTYFQNEAQLEKSRLLSDRFSAERPKGSFSTLEIQRTEQGDSAMYLCASSFSGYEQYFGPGTRLTVT.